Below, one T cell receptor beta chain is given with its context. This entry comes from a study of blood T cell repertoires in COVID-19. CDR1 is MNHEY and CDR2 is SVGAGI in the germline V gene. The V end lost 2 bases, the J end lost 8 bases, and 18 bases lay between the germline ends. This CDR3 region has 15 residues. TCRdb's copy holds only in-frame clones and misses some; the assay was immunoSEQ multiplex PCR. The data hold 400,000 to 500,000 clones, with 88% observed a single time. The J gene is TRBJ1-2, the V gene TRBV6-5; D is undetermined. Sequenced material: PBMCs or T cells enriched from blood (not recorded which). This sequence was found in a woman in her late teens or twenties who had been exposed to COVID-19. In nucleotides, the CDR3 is TGTGCCAGCAGTTACCCCGGTCGAGGGAAGATGGGCTACACCTTC. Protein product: CASSYPGRGKMGYTF.